Presented here are 32 T cell receptor beta chains from one specimen sequenced in a study of T cells in Graves' hyperthyroidism and ophthalmopathy. Amplification of TCR beta CDR3 regions used RNA as the template. HTBI primers drove first-round RT-PCR of the TCR CDR3. TCRdb redid the calling of the multiplex PCR reads with MiXCR, one entry per CDR3 protein. The sample lists about 540,000 distinct CDR3 sequences; 35% to 55% were seen once. The specimen sequenced was peripheral blood or thyroid tissue (not recorded which). Receptor source: a woman aged 18-29 years with Graves' hyperthyroidism.

This clonotype was detected a few times. The conserved final phenylalanine or tryptophan is absent from the CDR3, which likely points to a read error. This sequence joins TRBV10-3 and TRBJ1-1; weak D call: TRBD1 (5 bases). The CDR3 consists of 15 residues. Germline V gives CDR1 ENHRY, CDR2 SYGVKD. V dropped 0 bases and J dropped 3 bases, with 11 bases sitting between them. This chain's CDR3 is CAISESRIGDTEAFL. CDR3 nucleotide sequence: TGTGCCATCAGTGAGTCGAGAATAGGGGACACTGAAGCTTTCCTT.

Regarding this clonotype: Mismatch with germline at one junction end may stem from a read error. CDR3 sequence reads: CSAGTSGSYEQNF. The DNA of the CDR3 is TGCAGCGCCGGGACTAGCGGAAGCTACGAGCAGAACTTC. V is TRBV29-1 and J is TRBJ2-7; TRBD2 matches at 11 bases. Germline V gene sequence: CDR1 SQVTM, CDR2 ANQGSEA. This CDR3 contains 13 residues.

The chain is built from TRBV12-3 or TRBV12-4 and TRBJ1-6, with a tentative D call TRBD1 (5 bases). The V end lost 5 bases, the J end lost 14 bases, and 13 bases lay between the germline ends. The CDR3 loop spans 12 amino acids. CDR3 in DNA: TGTGCCAGCAGTCCGTCCGGGGGATCCCTCCACTTT. This codes for CASSPSGGSLHF.

The chain employs TRBV6-2 or TRBV6-3 and TRBJ2-5; the match to TRBD1 covers 7 bases. Losses at the gene ends were 8 bases for V and 1 base for J; bases not matched to a gene: 13. The CDR3 has 16 residues. The germline CDR1 and CDR2 sequences are MNHEY and SVGEGT. DNA of the CDR3: TGTGCCAGCGGCCCCCGAGGGGGCCCTTCCCAAGAGACCCAGTACTTC. It yields the protein CASGPRGGPSQETQYF.

The chain carries TRBV4-3 and TRBJ2-7; D call uncertain. V shed 0 bases and J shed 6 bases, with 15 bases lying between them. The CDR3 sequence is 15 residues long. Per the germline V gene, CDR1 is LGHNA and CDR2 is YSLEER. CDR3 sequence: CASSQDLSRPAEQYF. CDR3 DNA sequence: TGCGCCAGCAGCCAAGATCTCAGCCGGCCTGCCGAGCAGTACTTC.

The chain links TRBV20-1 to TRBJ2-5; TRBD2 might be the D (5 bases). V shed 3 bases and J shed 1 base, with 15 bases lying between them. The CDR3 sequence is 15 residues long. CDR1 and CDR2 (germline): DFQATT, SNEGSKA (reference sequence). The CDR3 sequence: CSAREDEESQETQYF. CDR3 nucleotides: TGCAGTGCTAGGGAGGATGAGGAGAGCCAAGAGACCCAGTACTTC.

Concerning this clonotype itself: This may come from a read error, since a much larger clone is one base off. The genes are TRBV12-3 or TRBV12-4 and TRBJ1-2; D gene ambiguous. The ends were cut back, 5 bases at V and 8 bases at J, with 12 bases in the middle. The length of the CDR3 is 12 residues. This CDR3 is CASSTLVNGYTF. CDR3 coding DNA: TGTGCCAGCAGTACGCTGGTGAACGGCTACACCTTC.

In this sample, this clonotype turned up many times. The V gene is TRBV6-7, the J gene TRBJ1-6, with 10 nucleotides matching TRBD1. TRBV6-7 is known as an ORF, though its function is uncertain. After removal of 5 bases from V and 8 bases from J, the junction contained 9 bases not matched to a gene. This CDR3 is 16 amino acids long. The CDR3 sequence is CASSEGPGTGDSPLHF. The DNA of the CDR3 is TGTGCCAGCAGTGAGGGACCCGGGACAGGGGATTCACCCCTCCACTTT.

The count of this clonotype is one. The chain recombines TRBV10-3 with TRBJ1-2; D is unresolved. Trimming shortened V by 7 bases and J by 4 bases, and 10 bases separated the two germline ends. Germline assignment: CDR1 ENHRY and CDR2 SYGVKD. CDR3 length: 12 residues. In nucleotides, the CDR3 is TGTGCCATCACTCGGGAGATCTATGGCTACACCTTC. This gives the protein CAITREIYGYTF.

CDR3 loop: CARTDRGYGYTF. For the CDR3, the DNA is TGTGCCAGGACAGACAGGGGGTATGGCTACACCTTC. The chain combines TRBV2 with TRBJ1-2; TRBD1 aligns across 9 bases. The length of the CDR3 is 12 residues. The trim removed 9 bases at V and 5 bases at J, leaving 4 bases unmatched. Per the germline V gene, CDR1 is SNHLY and CDR2 is FYNNEI.

This clonotype was seen repeatedly, ten times or more. The gene calls are TRBV7-9 and TRBJ1-2, with 12 positions matching TRBD1. The ends lost 5 bases at V and 6 bases at J; junction bases unmatched: 13. Germline-derived CDR1 and CDR2 are SEHNR and FQNEAQ (reference sequence). The CDR3 runs 17 residues. For the CDR3, the DNA is TGTGCCAGCAGCCACGGGACAGGGGGCTCCCAGCGAAATGGCTACACCTTC. Its translation: CASSHGTGGSQRNGYTF.

This clonotype came up many times. This chain joins TRBV19 and TRBJ1-5; 8 nucleotides line up with TRBD1. V dropped 5 bases and J dropped 4; count of bases not matched to a gene: 10. Germline V gene lookup returns CDR1 LNHDA and CDR2 SQIVND (reference sequence). The CDR3 is 16 residues long. CDR3 DNA sequence: TGTGCCAGTAGTGGGAGACAGGGGTTAAGGAATCAGCCCCAGCATTTT. Protein: CASSGRQGLRNQPQHF.

This clonotype has just a few counts. The gene calls are TRBV7-3 and TRBJ2-3; TRBD2 is a possible D gene (5 bases). Trimming left V 1 base short and J 2 bases short, with 10 bases between. Germline values: CDR1 SGHTA, CDR2 FQGTGA. The CDR3 consists of 15 residues. The chain's CDR3 is CASSLIGGSTDTQYF. The CDR3 nucleotides are TGTGCCAGCAGCTTAATTGGCGGGTCCACAGATACGCAGTATTTT.

This chain joins TRBV6-5 and TRBJ2-6, with 8 bases aligning to TRBD2. The V gene's germline CDR1 is MNHEY and CDR2 SVGAGI. The CDR3 spans 18 residues. The trim removed 6 bases at V and 2 bases at J, leaving 12 bases unmatched. Here the CDR3 DNA reads TGTGCCAGCAGGACTCTCCCGGGACTAGGGGCTGGGGCCAACGTCCTGACTTTC. It encodes CASRTLPGLGAGANVLTF.

This clonotype has at least ten counts. This rearrangement joins TRBV19 to TRBJ1-1; D possibly corresponds to TRBD1 (5 bases). The germline gives CDR1 LNHDA, CDR2 SQIVND (reference sequence). The germline V and J ends were trimmed by 8 bases and 1 base, with 11 bases remaining between them. The CDR3 extends over 13 amino acids. Here the CDR3 reads CASLGRENTEAFF. CDR3 coding DNA: TGTGCCAGTCTGGGCAGGGAGAACACTGAAGCTTTCTTT.

This clonotype was counted ten times or more. The CDR3 coding sequence is TGTGCCAGCAGCTTCCGACAGGGATATTGGGGCTACACCTTC. Translated: CASSFRQGYWGYTF. This sequence joins TRBV7-2 and TRBJ1-2; 7 bases are shared with TRBD1. With V trimmed by 3 bases and J by 8 bases, 9 bases remained unmatched. Germline V gene sequence: CDR1 SGHTA, CDR2 FQGNSA. The CDR3 has 14 amino acids.

With regard to this clonotype: This could be a read error, since a much larger clone is one nucleotide away. The J gene is TRBJ1-1, the V gene TRBV7-3; TRBD1 matches at 7 bases. The CDR3 spans 15 residues. The V gene's germline CDR1 is SGHTA and CDR2 FQGTGA. For the CDR3, the DNA is TGCGCCAGCCGACGCTGGGGACAGATGAACACTGAAGCTTCCTTT. It encodes CASRRWGQMNTEASF.

This clonotype appeared many times. This chain links TRBV7-9 with TRBJ1-2; D remains ambiguous. This CDR3 has 14 amino acids. V shed 2 bases and J shed 3 bases, with 10 bases lying between them. Per germline, CDR1 SEHNR and CDR2 FQNEAQ (reference sequence). In DNA form, the CDR3 reads TGTGCCAGCAGCTTAATTACGGTGGACTATGGCTACACCTTC. This encodes CASSLITVDYGYTF.

This clonotype was observed a single time. This sequence joins TRBV2 and TRBJ1-2; TRBD1 agrees at 8 bases. CDR3 length: 13 residues. Germline V gene sequence: CDR1 SNHLY, CDR2 FYNNEI. Trimming at V came to 5 bases and at J to 8 bases, leaving 7 bases not matched to a gene. CDR3 sequence: CASSYGQGRGYTF. The CDR3 DNA follows: TGTGCCAGCAGTTACGGACAGGGACGAGGCTACACCTTC.

This chain uses TRBV2 with TRBJ1-1; a possible D gene is TRBD1 (5 bases). Trimming removed 6 bases from V and 5 bases from J, with 13 bases in between. CDR3 length: 13 amino acids. Germline CDR1 reads SNHLY; CDR2 reads FYNNEI. CDR3 bases: TGTGCCAGCAGCAACCGGGACGGTACTGAAGCTTTCTTT. Encoded protein: CASSNRDGTEAFF.

The rearrangement uses TRBV10-3 and TRBJ1-1, with TRBD1 identical over 7 bases. Germline CDR1 reads ENHRY; CDR2 reads SYGVKD. J gave up 6 bases and V 9 bases, and 4 bases lay outside the gene matches. This CDR3 region has 11 residues. The CDR3 DNA reads as TGTGCCATAACAGGGGACTCTGAAGCTTTCTTT. Translation gives CAITGDSEAFF.

The chain links TRBV5-1 to TRBJ2-5; the match to TRBD2 covers 9 bases. Germline V lookup: CDR1 SGHRS, CDR2 YFSETQ. Germline trimming cut 4 bases from V and 3 bases from J; bases unmatched to any gene: 4. This CDR3 region has 14 residues. CDR3 coding DNA: TGCGCCAGCAGCCTGACTAGCGGTGAAGAGACCCAGTACTTC. This codes for CASSLTSGEETQYF. The full variable domain, with the rest looked up from reference TRBV5-1 and TRBJ2-5, is KAGVTQTPRYLIKTRGQQVTLSCSPISGHRSVSWYQQTPGQGLQFLFEYFSETQRNKGNFPGRFSGRQFSNSRSEMNVSTLELGDSALYLCASSLTSGEETQYFGPGTRLLVL.

This clonotype was detected many times. This chain uses TRBV24-1 with TRBJ1-5, with no clear D. CDR3 size: 15 residues. Germline values: CDR1 KGHDR, CDR2 SFDVKD. Deletions cut 0 bases from V and 0 bases from J, with 5 bases between. The CDR3 spells CATSDLGPSNQPQHF. CDR3 DNA sequence: TGTGCCACCAGTGATTTGGGCCCTAGCAATCAGCCCCAGCATTTT.

This clonotype appeared many times. The V gene is TRBV4-1, the J gene TRBJ1-5; D might be TRBD1 (6 bases). Germline V gene sequence: CDR1 MGHRA, CDR2 YSYEKL. The CDR3 covers 17 residues. The ends were cut back, 4 bases at V and 2 bases at J, with 18 bases in the middle. CDR3 region: CASSPTTLGGGNQPQHF. For the CDR3, the DNA is TGCGCCAGCAGCCCAACCACCTTAGGGGGTGGCAATCAGCCCCAGCATTTT.

This clonotype was counted many times. The chain links TRBV4-1 to TRBJ2-7, with a tentative D call TRBD1 (6 bases). Germline V lookup: CDR1 MGHRA, CDR2 YSYEKL. V lost 4 bases and J lost 6, with 16 bases in between. CDR3 length equals 14 residues. CDR3 protein: CASSPRQGLREQYF. Here the CDR3 DNA reads TGCGCCAGCAGCCCGCGTCAGGGGCTACGCGAGCAGTACTTC.

The chain combines TRBV20-1 with TRBJ1-3; 11 positions agree with TRBD1. After removal of 6 bases from V and 1 base from J, the junction contained 14 bases not matched to a gene. Germline V gene sequence: CDR1 DFQATT, CDR2 SNEGSKA (reference sequence). The CDR3 length is 18 residues. The CDR3 reads CSATPGQGELRSGNTIYF. DNA of the CDR3: TGCAGTGCGACGCCGGGACAGGGGGAATTAAGATCTGGAAACACCATATATTTT.

The genes are TRBV12-3 or TRBV12-4 and TRBJ1-5; tentative D call: TRBD1 (5 bases). The ends were cut back, 5 bases at V and 0 bases at J, with 20 bases in the middle. The CDR3 sequence is 18 residues long. CDR3 in amino acids: CASSPEPTAIYSNQPQHF. For the CDR3, the DNA is TGTGCCAGCAGTCCGGAACCGACAGCAATCTATAGCAATCAGCCCCAGCATTTT.

There are many counts of this clonotype. This chain uses TRBV7-9 with TRBJ1-5; 7 nucleotides match TRBD1. CDR3 length: 17 residues. Germline lookup yields CDR1 SEHNR and CDR2 FQNEAQ (reference sequence). The J segment lost 5 bases and the V segment lost 1 base, leaving 11 bases of the junction unmatched. Here the CDR3 DNA reads TGTGCCAGCAGCTTAGTAGGGTCACAGGGGATTTATCAGCCCCAGCATTTT. Amino acids: CASSLVGSQGIYQPQHF.

This clonotype came up once. The J gene is TRBJ2-7, the V gene TRBV15; D possibly uses TRBD1 or TRBD2 (6 bases each). Germline-derived CDR1 and CDR2 are LNHNV and YYDKDF (reference sequence). Trimming took 4 bases from V and 2 from J, leaving 21 bases between them. This CDR3 spans 17 amino acids. The CDR3 sequence is CATSMGGRGQQAYEQYF. CDR3 nucleotides: TGTGCCACCAGCATGGGCGGTCGGGGGCAGCAAGCCTACGAGCAGTACTTC.

This clonotype showed up many times. The V gene is TRBV12-3 or TRBV12-4, the J gene TRBJ1-5; D is uncertain. CDR3 length equals 12 residues. Trimming removed 5 bases at V and 6 bases at J, with 8 bases between. In DNA form, the CDR3 reads TGTGCCAGCAGTCCTTATAGTCAGCCCCAGCATTTT. It is translated as CASSPYSQPQHF.

This clonotype occurred many times. The CDR3 here is CSARDPWTEGNTIYF. The CDR3 nucleotides read TGCAGTGCTAGAGATCCTTGGACAGAGGGAAACACCATATATTTT. V gene TRBV20-1 combines with J gene TRBJ1-3; D is perhaps TRBD1 (6 bases). V lost 0 bases and J lost 4, with 13 bases in between. CDR3 length: 15 amino acids. CDR1 and CDR2 (germline): DFQATT, SNEGSKA (reference sequence).

In this sample, this clonotype turned up many times. The chain joins TRBV29-1 to TRBJ2-3; a possible D gene is TRBD1 (6 bases). This CDR3 is built from 13 residues. V was shortened by 1 base and J by 7 bases, with 12 bases between the two germline ends. Germline lookup yields CDR1 SQVTM and CDR2 ANQGSEA. In nucleotides, the CDR3 is TGCAGCGTTGAAGGGACAGCGATAAATACGCAGTATTTT. Amino acid sequence: CSVEGTAINTQYF.